This is a list of T cell receptor beta chains from one sample in a study of T cells in Graves' hyperthyroidism and ophthalmopathy. A single record per CDR3 protein comes from TCRdb applying MiXCR to the multiplex PCR reads. The data contain some 690,000 distinct CDR3 sequences, roughly 17% of them singletons. Sequencing input: blood. The receptor set was obtained from a man aged 50-59 years with Graves' hyperthyroidism. Both conserved end residues are trimmed from each CDR3. Each record gives: J gene, V gene, CDR3 protein.

TRBJ2-7,TRBV24-1,ATSDWTSGYEQY
TRBJ2-2,TRBV24-1,ATSGLSGPRIRNTGELF
TRBJ1-4,TRBV6-2/TRBV6-3,ASSYLRPARGEKLF
TRBJ2-7,TRBV10-3,AISESTGYEQY
TRBJ2-4,TRBV6-5,ASSYAGGKNIQY
TRBJ2-5,TRBV24-1,ATSDLGLAGPPPGSFQETQY
TRBJ2-7,TRBV5-1,ASNQRERGYEQY
TRBJ2-1,TRBV15,ATSMTSGSINEQF
TRBJ2-1,TRBV28,ASSPWDTVYNEQF
TRBJ2-3,TRBV20-1,SANRVSGTDTQY
TRBJ2-2,TRBV24-1,ATAGAGGELF
TRBJ2-1,TRBV13,ASSTNTGTDYNEQF
TRBJ2-1,TRBV28,ASSSSPGQSSYNEQF
TRBJ2-7,TRBV6-1,ASSESGQGIYEQY
TRBJ2-3,TRBV2,ASTRLAGGGTDTQY
TRBJ2-7,TRBV28,ASLDRGREQY
TRBJ2-7,TRBV19,ASSAGKNYEQY
TRBJ2-7,TRBV10-1,ASSGSRDSSYEQY
TRBJ1-5,TRBV28,ASYRGDRVWDSNQPQH
TRBJ2-2,TRBV12-3/TRBV12-4,ASSLRGGRKNTGELF
TRBJ1-2,TRBV6-2/TRBV6-3,ASSWEETAPGYT
TRBJ1-6,TRBV9,ASSVDLGSPLH
TRBJ2-1,TRBV27,ASSRETGIGNEQF
TRBJ2-2,TRBV5-6,ASSHPRNTGELF
TRBJ2-7,TRBV28,ASSLRVGRGSYEQY
TRBJ2-3,TRBV20-1,SASGKHRYAV
TRBJ1-1,TRBV3-1,ASSQDLGRGLAF
TRBJ1-2,TRBV27,ASSRSGQFNGYT
TRBJ1-1,TRBV12-3/TRBV12-4,ASSLAGQGRTEAF
TRBJ2-7,TRBV10-1,ASSDISDRDGSYEQY
TRBJ2-3,TRBV5-1,ASSSLNLDTQY
TRBJ1-2,TRBV29-1,SVGRGLDGYT
TRBJ2-5,TRBV6-1,ASTPPTGGVETQY
TRBJ2-7,TRBV28,ASSSPWQGSSYEQY
TRBJ1-2,TRBV29-1,SVATPRGYT
TRBJ2-1,TRBV24-1,ATSDWGLAVDEQF
TRBJ1-2,TRBV20-1,SARGTGAFYGYT
TRBJ2-7,TRBV14,ASSQGQGFYEQY
TRBJ1-2,TRBV20-1,SARARPGQGEWGYT
TRBJ1-1,TRBV7-9,ASSSLQNTEAF
TRBJ1-4,TRBV19,ASSTLQGSTNEKLF
TRBJ1-5,TRBV12-3/TRBV12-4,ASRHRINQPQH
TRBJ2-3,TRBV20-1,SAAVGHITDTQY
TRBJ1-6,TRBV7-9,ASSAQGESPLH
TRBJ1-2,TRBV28,ASSLVNLNYGYT
TRBJ2-1,TRBV7-9,ASSFPRRNLNNEQF